The 2 T cell receptor beta chains reported below all come from one sample, sequenced in a study of cytomegalovirus exposure and HLA in healthy donors. Using immunoSEQ multiplex PCR, the repertoire was profiled, and TCRdb retains in-frame clones only, with some absent. The table lists about 220,000 clones, over 80% of them singletons, with more than 12% in the top ten. Input material: PBMCs. These receptors all stem from a woman between 25 and 40 years old in good health and CMV-seropositive.

V is TRBV9 and J is TRBJ2-5; no clear D. CDR1 is SGDLS, CDR2 YYNGEE, per germline. CDR3 length: 13 residues. Trimming removed 2 bases from V and 5 bases from J, with 10 bases in between. The CDR3: CASSVGETETQYF. The CDR3 DNA reads TGTGCCAGCAGCGTTGGGGAAACGGAGACCCAGTACTTC. Filled out from reference TRBV9 and TRBJ2-5, the complete variable domain reads DSGVTQTPKHLITATGQRVTLRCSPRSGDLSVYWYQQSLDQGLQFLIQYYNGEERAKGNILERFSAQQFPDLHSELNLSSLELGDSALYFCASSVGETETQYFGPGTRLLVL.

V is TRBV20-1 and J is TRBJ1-2; D uncertain. V lost 7 bases, J lost 7 bases, and 7 bases lay in between. Germline lookup yields CDR1 DFQATT and CDR2 SNEGSKA (reference sequence). CDR3 length: 9 residues. CDR3 amino acids: CSGRLGYTF. CDR3 DNA sequence: TGCAGTGGCAGGCTTGGCTACACCTTC.